These 21 T cell receptor beta chains were all obtained from the same sample, sequenced in a study of T cells after yellow fever vaccination (dated by TCRdb to between 2017 and 2020). In light of the paper, this sample's treatment or condition label describes: live attenuated yellow fever vaccine strain. The library came from 5' RACE. The reads were generated on an Illumina NovaSeq 6000. Through fastp at Q25 and MiXCR, TCRdb rebuilt clones from the public reads, retaining in-frame beta chains. Under each unique CDR3 protein, matching rows form one entry showing the most common genes and DNA. In this sample the table shows a few hundred thousand distinct CDR3 sequences, approximately 4% of which occur a single time. The ten largest make up approximately 23% of the sample. Sequencing was performed on PBMCs, taken 5 days after the yellow fever booster vaccination. The receptors here all came from a man younger than 35 who received the YFV17D yellow fever vaccine.

V usage is TRBV27 and J usage is TRBJ2-2; TRBD1 aligns across 8 bases. Germline V gene data show CDR1 as MNHEY and CDR2 as SMNVEV (reference sequence). V lost 5 bases and J lost 6; bases outside the gene matches: 5. CDR3 length equals 14 residues. The CDR3 nucleotides are TGTGCCAGCAGTGGGGGCAGGGGGCCCGGGGAGCTGTTTTTT. It codes for CASSGGRGPGELFF.

This clonotype was counted a few times. The V and J genes are TRBV10-3 and TRBJ2-1, with a tentative D call TRBD2 (6 bases). The CDR3 extends over 14 amino acids. Per germline, CDR1 ENHRY and CDR2 SYGVKD. V dropped 7 bases and J dropped 3 bases, with 13 bases sitting between them. CDR3 region: CAITRGLGYNEQFF. The CDR3 coding sequence is TGTGCCATCACAAGGGGACTCGGCTACAATGAGCAGTTCTTC.

The rearrangement joins TRBV6-6 to TRBJ1-5, with D perhaps matching TRBD1 (5 bases). CDR3 length: 15 residues. Germline V gives CDR1 MNHNY, CDR2 SVGAGI (reference sequence). Trimming shortened V by 6 bases and J by 2 bases, and 14 bases separated the two germline ends. CDR3 sequence (DNA): TGTGCCAGCAGACCGGGGCCCGGGGGCAATCAGCCCCAGCATTTT. Amino acid sequence: CASRPGPGGNQPQHF.

This clonotype occurred many times. The V gene is TRBV20-1, the J gene TRBJ2-7; tentatively, D is TRBD2 (5 bases). CDR1 and CDR2 from the germline V gene are DFQATT and SNEGSKA (reference sequence). The CDR3 spans 12 residues. Trimming removed 1 base from V and 1 base from J, with 5 bases in between. CDR3 region: CSARAGSYEQYF. Written as DNA, the CDR3 is TGCAGTGCTAGAGCGGGGTCCTACGAGCAGTACTTC.

This clonotype was counted a few times. The rearrangement links TRBV12-3 or TRBV12-4 to TRBJ1-1; 9 bases agree with TRBD1. The CDR3 runs 18 residues. V shed 3 bases and J 3 bases; nucleotides not matched to a gene: 14. This chain's CDR3 is CASSFKGQGRFGDTEAFF. As DNA, the CDR3 is TGTGCCAGCAGTTTTAAAGGACAGGGGCGATTTGGGGACACTGAAGCTTTCTTT.

There are many counts of this clonotype. V usage is TRBV24-1 and J usage is TRBJ2-2, with D uncertain. CDR3 length equals 12 residues. With 2 bases removed from V and 6 bases from J, the gap between germline ends came to 3 bases. The germline V gene has CDR1 KGHDR and CDR2 SFDVKD. The chain's CDR3 is CATSDSAGELFF. Here the CDR3 DNA reads TGTGCCACCAGTGATTCAGCCGGGGAGCTGTTTTTT.

The sample holds a few counts of this clonotype. The chain couples TRBV6-2 or TRBV6-3 to TRBJ1-5; D remains unclear. The CDR3 extends over 17 amino acids. V was cut by 2 bases and J by 2 bases, with 16 bases left in between. The germline gives CDR1 MNHEY, CDR2 SVGEGT. DNA for the CDR3: TGTGCCAGCAGTTACCCTGCAGAGGGAGTCGGCAATCAGCCCCAGCATTTT. Protein sequence: CASSYPAEGVGNQPQHF.

This clonotype was seen many times. The chain couples TRBV24-1 to TRBJ2-7; 8 bases are shared with TRBD1. The CDR3 is made up of 15 amino acids. The germline V gene encodes CDR1 KGHDR and CDR2 SFDVKD. After removal of 11 bases from V and 7 bases from J, the junction contained 18 bases not matched to a gene. CDR3 sequence: CANLPKDREVREQYF. The DNA of the CDR3 is TGTGCCAACCTCCCCAAGGACAGGGAGGTGAGGGAGCAGTACTTC.

A few counts support this clonotype. The chain carries TRBV6-2 or TRBV6-3 and TRBJ2-3; 8 positions match TRBD1. J lost 2 bases, V lost 6 bases, and 10 bases had no gene match. Germline V CDR1 and CDR2: MNHEY, SVGEGT. The CDR3 extends over 16 amino acids. The DNA for the CDR3 is TGTGCCAGCAGCCTTCGACAGGGGATGGTCACAGATACGCAGTATTTT. Residues: CASSLRQGMVTDTQYF.

This clonotype was seen only a few times. The chain is built from TRBV28 and TRBJ1-1, with D possibly matching TRBD1 (6 bases). V was pared by 0 bases and J by 3 bases, with 11 bases between. Germline V gene lookup returns CDR1 MDHEN and CDR2 SYDVKM. This CDR3 has 15 amino acids. The CDR3 nucleotides are TGTGCCAGCAGTTTATGGGGGGGGCTTGACACTGAAGCTTTCTTT. Translating gives CASSLWGGLDTEAFF.

This rearrangement joins TRBV11-2 to TRBJ2-1, with D tentatively TRBD1 (6 bases). CDR1 SGHAT and CDR2 FQNNGV come from the germline V gene. V gave up 4 bases and J gave up 9 bases, with 13 bases separating them. This CDR3 contains 13 residues. CDR3 sequence reads: CASSSQGFGEQFF. The CDR3 DNA sequence: TGTGCCAGCAGCTCACAGGGATTCGGTGAGCAGTTCTTC.

J is TRBJ2-3 and V is TRBV7-2; the D call may be TRBD1 or TRBD2 (5 bases each). In germline, CDR1 is SGHTA, CDR2 FQGNSA. CDR3 size: 16 residues. Trimming pared 5 bases from V and 1 base from J, leaving 16 bases between. CDR3 protein: CASSPIRGVGTDTQYF. In nucleotides, the CDR3 is TGTGCCAGCAGCCCGATAAGAGGGGTGGGCACAGATACGCAGTATTTT.

V usage is TRBV20-1 and J usage is TRBJ2-3; 10 positions agree with TRBD2. CDR1 and CDR2 from the germline V gene are DFQATT and SNEGSKA (reference sequence). V trimming: 5 bases; J trimming: 5 bases; junction bases outside the gene matches: 10. The CDR3 is made up of 15 amino acids. CDR3 coding DNA: TGCAGTGCTTCGGGACAGCGGGGGGGAAGAGATACGCAGTATTTT. Translation: CSASGQRGGRDTQYF.

The chain has TRBV12-1 and TRBJ2-3. TRBV12-1 is assigned pseudogene status. This CDR3 contains 16 residues. The chain's CDR3 is CASSPSAATSTDTQYF. The CDR3 nucleotides read TGCGCCAGCAGCCCAAGCGCAGCCACTAGCACAGATACGCAGTATTTT.

In its sample, this clonotype was seen many times. The chain couples TRBV7-8 to TRBJ2-1; D is unclear. Trimming took 5 bases from V and 10 from J, leaving 12 bases between them. The V gene's germline CDR1 is SGHVS and CDR2 FQNEAQ. This CDR3 has 12 residues. The CDR3 DNA is TGTGCCAGCAGCCCGATTGCCGGGGAGCAGTTCTTC. Its translation: CASSPIAGEQFF.

This clonotype appeared a few times. The chain couples TRBV4-2 to TRBJ1-5; 9 bases match TRBD1. J was trimmed by 3 bases and V by 4 bases; bases with no gene match: 4. The germline V gene encodes CDR1 LGHNA and CDR2 YNFKEQ. This CDR3 comprises 15 residues. For the CDR3, the DNA is TGTGCCAGCAGCCTAGACAGGGGGACCAATCAGCCCCAGCATTTT. Amino acids: CASSLDRGTNQPQHF.

The J gene is TRBJ2-1, the V gene TRBV6-2 or TRBV6-3; 8 positions agree with TRBD2. Germline-derived CDR1 and CDR2 are MNHEY and SVGEGT. Trimming at V came to 5 bases and at J to 3 bases, leaving 9 bases not matched to a gene. This CDR3 is built from 16 residues. The CDR3 loop reads CASSKLAGTFYNEQFF. The CDR3 coding sequence is TGTGCCAGCAGTAAATTAGCGGGGACCTTCTACAATGAGCAGTTCTTC.

This clonotype has just a few counts. J is TRBJ2-3 and V is TRBV7-9; the match to TRBD1 covers 7 bases. Per germline, CDR1 SEHNR and CDR2 FQNEAQ (reference sequence). With V trimmed by 6 bases and J by 0 bases, 6 bases remained unmatched. The CDR3 has 15 amino acids. This chain's CDR3 is CASRTTGASTDTQYF. The CDR3 region has the DNA TGTGCCAGCAGAACAACAGGGGCCAGCACAGATACGCAGTATTTT.

The chain joins TRBV10-3 to TRBJ2-1; 7 bases line up with TRBD2. The CDR3 consists of 13 residues. CDR1 ENHRY and CDR2 SYGVKD come from the germline V gene. Unmatched junction bases numbered 8, after V lost 10 bases and J lost 5 bases. The CDR3 protein is CASAGLADNEQFF. CDR3 in DNA: TGTGCCAGCGCAGGGCTAGCGGACAATGAGCAGTTCTTC.

The J gene is TRBJ2-5, the V gene TRBV4-3, with D possibly being TRBD1 or TRBD2 (6 bases each). This CDR3 is built from 16 residues. Germline V gives CDR1 LGHNA, CDR2 YSLEER. V was clipped by 0 bases and J by 5 bases, with 16 bases between them. In DNA, the CDR3 is TGCGCCAGCAGCCAAGAGGAAACGGGGGCGCGGGAGACCCAGTACTTC. Translating it yields CASSQEETGARETQYF.

The chain links TRBV7-2 to TRBJ1-6, with D possibly being TRBD1 (5 bases). V dropped 2 bases and J dropped 7 bases, with 9 bases sitting between them. The germline gives CDR1 SGHTA, CDR2 FQGNSA. The CDR3 covers 14 residues. The CDR3 reads CASSLWQGNSPLHF. DNA of the CDR3: TGTGCCAGCAGCTTATGGCAGGGCAATTCACCCCTCCACTTT.